The rows below give T cell receptor beta chains drawn from one sample of a study of cytomegalovirus exposure and HLA in healthy donors. Method: immunoSEQ multiplex PCR; TCRdb's copy keeps in-frame clones and lacks some. The sample yields 90,000 to 120,000 clones, roughly 70% seen once. Sequenced input: PBMCs. All receptors derive from a man aged 40-49 years in good health and CMV-seropositive. Each CDR3 is given with its conserved first and last residue. D genes are given only for firm matches. Not every row has a clone size; where given, it reads once, few, many or a size class.

size: few
J: TRBJ2-7
D: -
length: 15
V: TRBV9
CDR3: CASSALSGAVHEQYF
DNA: TGTGCCAGCAGCGCCCTCTCAGGGGCGGTCCACGAGCAGTACTTC

size: -
J: TRBJ2-1
D: -
length: 15
V: TRBV7-2
CDR3: CASSPRGGAYNEQFF
DNA: TGTGCCAGCAGCCCGCGAGGGGGGGCGTACAATGAGCAGTTCTTC

size: -
J: TRBJ1-1
D: -
length: 16
V: TRBV25-1
CDR3: CASSEFGGGPNAEAFF
DNA: TGTGCCAGCAGTGAATTTGGCGGTGGCCCGAATGCTGAAGCTTTCTTT

size: -
J: TRBJ2-2
D: -
length: 15
V: TRBV11-1
CDR3: CASSGSRSNTGELFF
DNA: TGTGCCAGCAGTGGTTCACGGTCGAACACCGGGGAGCTGTTTTTT

size: -
J: TRBJ1-2
D: -
length: 12
V: TRBV9
CDR3: CASSRENYGYTF
DNA: TGTGCCAGCAGCCGGGAAAACTATGGCTACACCTTC

size: many
J: TRBJ2-2
D: -
length: 14
V: TRBV7-2
CDR3: CASSFREYTGELFF
DNA: TGTGCCAGCAGCTTCCGGGAATACACCGGGGAGCTGTTTTTT

size: -
J: TRBJ2-7
D: TRBD2
length: 15
V: TRBV4-1
CDR3: CASSQPGLAGGEQYF
DNA: TGCGCCAGCAGCCAACCGGGACTAGCGGGAGGGGAGCAGTACTTC

size: -
J: TRBJ2-6
D: TRBD1
length: 16
V: TRBV28
CDR3: CASSSGQLSGANVLTF
DNA: TGTGCCAGCAGTTCGGGACAGCTCTCTGGGGCCAACGTCCTGACTTTC

size: -
J: TRBJ2-1
D: -
length: 16
V: TRBV6-4
CDR3: CASSDSGGEGRAEQFF
DNA: TGTGCCAGCAGTGACTCAGGGGGGGAGGGCCGGGCGGAGCAGTTCTTC

size: -
J: TRBJ2-1
D: -
length: 17
V: TRBV5-1
CDR3: CASTPVQGLASYNEQFF
DNA: TGCGCCAGCACCCCAGTCCAGGGACTCGCATCCTACAATGAGCAGTTCTTC

size: -
J: TRBJ1-6
D: -
length: 13
V: TRBV10-3
CDR3: CAISEQGDSPLHF
DNA: TGTGCCATCAGTGAGCAGGGTGATTCACCCCTCCACTTT

size: -
J: TRBJ1-5
D: TRBD1
length: 16
V: TRBV6-6
CDR3: CASSPSGTGDVQPQHF
DNA: TGTGCCAGCAGTCCATCCGGGACAGGGGACGTTCAGCCCCAGCATTTT

size: -
J: TRBJ1-4
D: TRBD1
length: 15
V: TRBV30
CDR3: CAWKAGQGVGEKLFF
DNA: TGTGCCTGGAAAGCGGGACAGGGGGTTGGGGAAAAACTGTTTTTT

size: -
J: TRBJ1-2
D: -
length: 14
V: TRBV27
CDR3: CASSSDGQSYGYTF
DNA: TGTGCCAGCAGTTCCGACGGACAGTCCTATGGCTACACCTTC

size: -
J: TRBJ1-2
D: TRBD1
length: 14
V: TRBV27
CDR3: CASSLGTGGFGYTF
DNA: TGTGCCAGCAGTTTGGGGACAGGGGGCTTCGGCTACACCTTC

size: -
J: TRBJ2-5
D: -
length: 13
V: TRBV30
CDR3: CALGPDNQETQYF
DNA: TGTGCCCTGGGCCCGGACAACCAAGAGACCCAGTACTTC

size: -
J: TRBJ2-7
D: -
length: 14
V: TRBV30
CDR3: CAWSRTGSSYEQYF
DNA: TGTGCCTGGAGTCGAACAGGGAGCTCCTACGAGCAGTACTTC

size: few
J: TRBJ2-1
D: -
length: 13
V: TRBV5-6
CDR3: CASSLGVENEQFF
DNA: TGTGCCAGCAGCTTGGGTGTCGAGAATGAGCAGTTCTTC

size: few
J: TRBJ2-7
D: TRBD1
length: 13
V: TRBV6-6
CDR3: CASSRDRAHEQYF
DNA: TGTGCCAGCAGTCGAGACAGGGCCCACGAGCAGTACTTC

size: -
J: TRBJ2-5
D: TRBD2
length: 15
V: TRBV7-3
CDR3: CASSTSGSLQETQYF
DNA: TGTGCCAGCAGTACTAGCGGGAGCCTCCAAGAGACCCAGTACTTC

size: -
J: TRBJ1-2
D: -
length: 12
V: TRBV6-6
CDR3: CASRTEDYGYTF
DNA: TGTGCCAGCAGGACAGAAGACTATGGCTACACCTTC

size: few
J: TRBJ1-2
D: -
length: 13
V: TRBV5-1
CDR3: CASSLNREGGYTF
DNA: TGCGCCAGCAGCTTGAACAGGGAAGGTGGCTACACCTTC

size: few
J: TRBJ2-7
D: -
length: 16
V: TRBV7-2
CDR3: CASSLVLTKGAYEQYF
DNA: TGTGCCAGCAGCTTAGTTTTGACGAAAGGGGCATACGAGCAGTACTTC

size: -
J: TRBJ1-1
D: -
length: 13
V: TRBV13
CDR3: CASSLEAGTEAFF
DNA: TGTGCCAGCAGCTTAGAAGCCGGGACTGAAGCTTTCTTT

size: once
J: TRBJ2-3
D: TRBD2
length: 16
V: TRBV4-3
CDR3: CASSDVLAGVTDTQYF
DNA: TGCGCCAGCAGCGACGTACTAGCGGGAGTGACAGATACGCAGTATTTT

size: -
J: TRBJ2-5
D: TRBD2
length: 14
V: TRBV10-1
CDR3: CASSSEGLPETQYF
DNA: TGCGCCAGCAGTTCTGAGGGACTACCGGAGACCCAGTACTTC

size: few
J: TRBJ2-3
D: TRBD2
length: 18
V: TRBV5-4
CDR3: CASSLGLAGRASTDTQYF
DNA: TGTGCCAGCAGCCTTGGACTAGCGGGTAGAGCTAGCACAGATACGCAGTATTTT

size: few
J: TRBJ1-6
D: TRBD1
length: 15
V: TRBV6-4
CDR3: CASSDSTGGNSPLHF
DNA: TGTGCCAGCAGTGACTCGACAGGGGGCAATTCACCCCTCCACTTT

size: once
J: TRBJ1-3
D: -
length: 16
V: TRBV4-1
CDR3: CASSQEPGTSGNTIYF
DNA: TGCGCCAGCAGCCAAGAACCCGGGACATCTGGAAACACCATATATTTT

size: -
J: TRBJ2-1
D: -
length: 11
V: TRBV27
CDR3: CASSFKGGQFF
DNA: TGTGCCAGCAGTTTCAAAGGCGGGCAGTTCTTC

size: -
J: TRBJ2-7
D: TRBD2
length: 17
V: TRBV5-1
CDR3: CASSGGENMGPTYEQYF
DNA: TGCGCCAGCAGCGGGGGGGAAAACATGGGCCCGACCTACGAGCAGTACTTC

size: -
J: TRBJ2-1
D: -
length: 15
V: TRBV28
CDR3: CASSSEPGSHNEQFF
DNA: TGTGCCAGCAGTTCTGAACCCGGGAGCCATAATGAGCAGTTCTTC

size: few
J: TRBJ1-1
D: TRBD1
length: 16
V: TRBV5-4
CDR3: CASSWGDRGSNTEAFF
DNA: TGTGCCAGCAGCTGGGGGGACAGGGGATCGAACACTGAAGCTTTCTTT

size: -
J: TRBJ2-2
D: -
length: 14
V: TRBV6-6
CDR3: CASSRMGGTGELFF
DNA: TGTGCCAGCAGTCGCATGGGGGGCACCGGGGAGCTGTTTTTT

size: -
J: TRBJ1-2
D: TRBD1
length: 14
V: TRBV9
CDR3: CASSAGQGAFGYTF
DNA: TGTGCCAGCAGCGCGGGACAGGGGGCCTTTGGCTACACCTTC

size: -
J: TRBJ1-1
D: -
length: 13
V: TRBV5-4
CDR3: CASSLGGNTEAFF
DNA: TGTGCCAGCAGCTTGGGAGGGAACACTGAAGCTTTCTTT

size: few
J: TRBJ1-4
D: -
length: 15
V: TRBV13
CDR3: CASSLGRQGNEKLFF
DNA: TGTGCCAGCAGCTTAGGCCGGCAGGGTAATGAAAAACTGTTTTTT

size: -
J: TRBJ2-1
D: -
length: 15
V: TRBV25-1
CDR3: CASSEPRHSYNEQFF
DNA: TGTGCCAGCAGTGAACCCCGTCACAGCTACAATGAGCAGTTCTTC

size: -
J: TRBJ2-5
D: TRBD2
length: 15
V: TRBV13
CDR3: CASSLVQRGQETQYF
DNA: TGTGCCAGCAGCTTAGTCCAGCGGGGGCAAGAGACCCAGTACTTC

size: -
J: TRBJ2-4
D: -
length: 14
V: TRBV5-3
CDR3: CARSNDRAKNIQYF
DNA: TGTGCCAGAAGCAACGACAGAGCCAAAAACATTCAGTACTTC

size: few
J: TRBJ1-5
D: -
length: 15
V: TRBV27
CDR3: CASWEGGYSNQPQHF
DNA: TGTGCCAGCTGGGAGGGGGGTTATAGCAATCAGCCCCAGCATTTT

size: -
J: TRBJ1-1
D: -
length: 13
V: TRBV29-1
CDR3: CSAGRAGKFEAFF
DNA: TGCAGCGCCGGGAGGGCAGGGAAGTTTGAAGCTTTCTTT